The rows below give T cell receptor beta chains drawn from one sample of a study of OX40 agonist ivuxolimab in advanced cancers. Profiled with immunoSEQ multiplex PCR; TCRdb holds only in-frame clones, not every one. The repertoire holds about 81,000 clones, with around 80% as singletons. This sample comprised CD4+ or CD8+ T cells sorted from blood, obtained in a trial of the OX40 agonist ivuxolimab. These receptors were obtained from an adult with an advanced solid tumor such as melanoma, head and neck, liver or kidney cancer. Each CDR3 is given with its conserved first and last residue. A D gene is named only where the DNA matches it firmly. For some rows the clone size is stated as once, few or many, or as a class when expanded; others skip it.

j_gene: TRBJ2-1; abundance: -; len: 14; v_gene: TRBV7-8; d_gene: TRBD1; CDR3aa: CASSLGQGNNEQFF; CDR3nt: TGTGCCAGCAGCCTCGGACAGGGGAACAATGAGCAGTTCTTC
j_gene: TRBJ2-5; abundance: -; len: 12; v_gene: TRBV28; d_gene: -; CDR3aa: CASKGGKETQYF; CDR3nt: TGTGCCAGCAAGGGGGGTAAAGAGACCCAGTACTTC
j_gene: TRBJ1-2; abundance: -; len: 13; v_gene: TRBV11-2; d_gene: TRBD1; CDR3aa: CASSNRGRYGYTF; CDR3nt: TGTGCCAGCAGCAACAGGGGTAGATATGGCTACACCTTC
j_gene: TRBJ1-2; abundance: -; len: 14; v_gene: TRBV27; d_gene: TRBD1; CDR3aa: CASSSGDRVGGYTF; CDR3nt: TGTGCCAGCAGTTCCGGCGACAGGGTGGGGGGCTACACCTTC
j_gene: TRBJ2-7; abundance: -; len: 15; v_gene: TRBV29-1; d_gene: TRBD2; CDR3aa: CSVQGTSGSSYEQYF; CDR3nt: TGCAGCGTTCAAGGGACTAGCGGGAGCTCCTACGAGCAGTACTTC
j_gene: TRBJ2-1; abundance: -; len: 15; v_gene: TRBV7-8; d_gene: -; CDR3aa: CASSVGGPSYNEQFF; CDR3nt: TGTGCCAGCAGCGTCGGGGGACCCTCCTACAATGAGCAGTTCTTC
j_gene: TRBJ2-1; abundance: -; len: 15; v_gene: TRBV18; d_gene: TRBD2; CDR3aa: CASSPTRTSWNEQFF; CDR3nt: TGTGCCAGCTCACCGACCCGGACTAGCTGGAATGAGCAGTTCTTC
j_gene: TRBJ2-3; abundance: -; len: 15; v_gene: TRBV7-9; d_gene: TRBD1; CDR3aa: CASSLVGTGTDTQYF; CDR3nt: TGTGCCAGCAGCTTAGTAGGGACAGGGACAGATACGCAGTATTTT
j_gene: TRBJ1-1; abundance: -; len: 15; v_gene: TRBV2; d_gene: -; CDR3aa: CASSEAIGAGTEAFF; CDR3nt: TGTGCCAGCAGTGAAGCGATTGGGGCTGGCACTGAAGCTTTCTTT
j_gene: TRBJ2-3; abundance: -; len: 10; v_gene: TRBV7-9; d_gene: -; CDR3aa: CASSTDTQYF; CDR3nt: TGTGCCAGCAGCACAGATACGCAGTATTTT
j_gene: TRBJ2-1; abundance: -; len: 16; v_gene: TRBV7-2; d_gene: -; CDR3aa: CASSYPGGRPNNEQFF; CDR3nt: TGTGCCAGCAGCTATCCCGGGGGCAGACCAAACAATGAGCAGTTCTTC
j_gene: TRBJ2-1; abundance: -; len: 14; v_gene: TRBV28; d_gene: TRBD1; CDR3aa: CASLDRGLFNEQFF; CDR3nt: TGTGCCAGCCTGGACAGGGGGCTTTTCAATGAGCAGTTCTTC
j_gene: TRBJ1-5; abundance: -; len: 16; v_gene: TRBV28; d_gene: -; CDR3aa: CASLDLGVGGNQPQHF; CDR3nt: TGTGCCAGCCTAGACCTGGGGGTGGGGGGCAATCAGCCCCAGCATTTT
j_gene: TRBJ2-1; abundance: -; len: 13; v_gene: TRBV6-5; d_gene: -; CDR3aa: CASSYDYSNEQFF; CDR3nt: TGTGCCAGCAGTTACGACTACTCCAATGAGCAGTTCTTC
j_gene: TRBJ1-5; abundance: -; len: 11; v_gene: TRBV28; d_gene: -; CDR3aa: CASTDNQPQHF; CDR3nt: TGTGCCAGCACCGACAATCAGCCCCAGCATTTT
j_gene: TRBJ1-2; abundance: -; len: 15; v_gene: TRBV9; d_gene: -; CDR3aa: CASSVDGPPMGGYTF; CDR3nt: TGTGCCAGCAGCGTAGATGGCCCCCCCATGGGGGGCTACACCTTC
j_gene: TRBJ2-2; abundance: -; len: 16; v_gene: TRBV7-2; d_gene: -; CDR3aa: CASSLNAGAVTGELFF; CDR3nt: TGTGCCAGCAGCTTAAACGCAGGGGCGGTCACCGGGGAGCTGTTTTTT
j_gene: TRBJ2-5; abundance: -; len: 15; v_gene: TRBV27; d_gene: -; CDR3aa: CASSLSRGPQETQYF; CDR3nt: TGTGCCAGCAGTTTAAGCAGGGGCCCACAAGAGACCCAGTACTTC
j_gene: TRBJ1-4; abundance: -; len: 16; v_gene: TRBV30; d_gene: TRBD1; CDR3aa: CAWSTTGEATNEKLFF; CDR3nt: TGTGCCTGGAGTACCACAGGGGAAGCAACTAATGAAAAACTGTTTTTT
j_gene: TRBJ2-5; abundance: -; len: 12; v_gene: TRBV11-3; d_gene: -; CDR3aa: CASSQYQETQYF; CDR3nt: TGTGCCAGCAGCCAGTACCAAGAGACCCAGTACTTC
j_gene: TRBJ2-5; abundance: -; len: 14; v_gene: TRBV7-2; d_gene: -; CDR3aa: CASSHGWSQETQYF; CDR3nt: TGTGCCAGCAGCCACGGATGGTCTCAAGAGACCCAGTACTTC
j_gene: TRBJ1-1; abundance: -; len: 14; v_gene: TRBV19; d_gene: TRBD1; CDR3aa: CASSIVQGPVEAFF; CDR3nt: TGTGCCAGTAGTATAGTACAGGGGCCCGTCGAAGCTTTCTTT
j_gene: TRBJ1-1; abundance: -; len: 14; v_gene: TRBV7-3; d_gene: -; CDR3aa: CASSLSTMNTEAFF; CDR3nt: TGTGCCAGCAGCTTATCGACAATGAACACTGAAGCTTTCTTT
j_gene: TRBJ2-5; abundance: -; len: 14; v_gene: TRBV2; d_gene: -; CDR3aa: CARGPPGLQETQYF; CDR3nt: TGTGCCCGAGGCCCTCCGGGGCTCCAAGAGACCCAGTACTTC
j_gene: TRBJ2-3; abundance: -; len: 13; v_gene: TRBV6-5; d_gene: -; CDR3aa: CASSPEWGDTQYF; CDR3nt: TGTGCCAGCAGTCCAGAGTGGGGAGATACGCAGTATTTT
j_gene: TRBJ2-1; abundance: few; len: 14; v_gene: TRBV4-3; d_gene: -; CDR3aa: CASSQSGSNNEQFF; CDR3nt: TGCGCCAGCAGCCAGAGCGGCTCCAACAATGAGCAGTTCTTC
j_gene: TRBJ2-3; abundance: once; len: 17; v_gene: TRBV13; d_gene: TRBD2; CDR3aa: CASSLEGERGRHDTQYF; CDR3nt: TGTGCCAGCAGCTTAGAAGGCGAGCGGGGGCGCCACGATACGCAGTATTTT
j_gene: TRBJ2-1; abundance: -; len: 15; v_gene: TRBV30; d_gene: -; CDR3aa: CAWERPASSYNEQFF; CDR3nt: TGTGCCTGGGAGAGACCGGCGAGCTCCTACAATGAGCAGTTCTTC
j_gene: TRBJ2-3; abundance: -; len: 13; v_gene: TRBV6-4; d_gene: -; CDR3aa: CASSVTSTDTQYF; CDR3nt: TGTGCCAGCAGTGTAACAAGCACAGATACGCAGTATTTT
j_gene: TRBJ2-1; abundance: -; len: 15; v_gene: TRBV12-5; d_gene: TRBD1; CDR3aa: CASGSGTGRYNEQFF; CDR3nt: TGTGCTAGTGGTTCCGGGACAGGGCGCTACAATGAGCAGTTCTTC
j_gene: TRBJ2-1; abundance: once; len: 15; v_gene: TRBV4-1; d_gene: TRBD2; CDR3aa: CASSLSGSSYNEQFF; CDR3nt: TGCGCCAGCAGCTTGAGCGGGAGCTCCTACAATGAGCAGTTCTTC
j_gene: TRBJ1-2; abundance: -; len: 15; v_gene: TRBV28; d_gene: -; CDR3aa: CASSLPPAGSDGYTF; CDR3nt: TGTGCCAGCAGTTTACCCCCGGCAGGGTCGGATGGCTACACCTTC
j_gene: TRBJ1-2; abundance: -; len: 16; v_gene: TRBV7-9; d_gene: -; CDR3aa: CASSLGRGEVGSGYTF; CDR3nt: TGTGCCAGCAGCTTAGGCAGGGGAGAAGTGGGAAGTGGCTACACCTTC
j_gene: TRBJ1-6; abundance: few; len: 14; v_gene: TRBV18; d_gene: -; CDR3aa: CASSPTDRYSPLHF; CDR3nt: TGTGCCAGCTCACCGACGGACAGATATTCACCCCTCCACTTT
j_gene: TRBJ2-7; abundance: -; len: 13; v_gene: TRBV28; d_gene: TRBD2; CDR3aa: CASSLAAGDEQYF; CDR3nt: TGTGCCAGCAGTTTGGCAGCGGGAGACGAGCAGTACTTC
j_gene: TRBJ1-2; abundance: -; len: 14; v_gene: TRBV5-4; d_gene: TRBD1; CDR3aa: CASSPRTGGYGYTF; CDR3nt: TGTGCCAGCAGCCCGAGGACAGGGGGCTATGGCTACACCTTC
j_gene: TRBJ2-3; abundance: -; len: 13; v_gene: TRBV7-9; d_gene: -; CDR3aa: CASSLELTDTQYF; CDR3nt: TGTGCCAGCAGCTTAGAGTTGACAGATACGCAGTATTTT
j_gene: TRBJ1-6; abundance: -; len: 13; v_gene: TRBV6-5; d_gene: -; CDR3aa: CASSSTQREPLHF; CDR3nt: TGTGCCAGCAGTTCCACTCAGAGGGAACCCCTCCACTTT
j_gene: TRBJ2-7; abundance: -; len: 15; v_gene: TRBV19; d_gene: TRBD1; CDR3aa: CASSFSGTGHYEQYF; CDR3nt: TGTGCCAGTAGTTTTTCCGGGACAGGGCACTACGAGCAGTACTTC
j_gene: TRBJ1-5; abundance: -; len: 17; v_gene: TRBV27; d_gene: -; CDR3aa: CASSKNRGVYSNQPQHF; CDR3nt: TGTGCCAGCAGTAAAAATCGGGGGGTGTATAGCAATCAGCCCCAGCATTTT